This T cell receptor (beta chain) was recorded in a study of Ad26.COV2.S vaccination and SARS-CoV-2 variants. The treatment here: 19 received Ad26.COV2.S at low or high dose, single or two shots; 5 received placebo; per-sample allocation not given. All samples were drawn on day 63, counting from the first vaccine or placebo injection. Wuhan-strain SARS-CoV-2 spike was expressed by the Ad26 vector that made up the vaccine. The data were produced by immunoSEQ multiplex PCR, yet TCRdb's version contains in-frame clones alone and is incomplete. The data show approximately 300,000 clones, about 86% seen once. CDR3 length equals 15 residues. Germline V lookup: CDR1 SGHVS, CDR2 FQNEAQ. Deletions cut 5 bases from V and 6 bases from J, with 16 bases between.

This chain connects TRBV7-8 to TRBJ2-2; possible D gene TRBD1, 6 bases. Here the sequenced sample was peripheral blood, taken in a trial of Ad26.COV2.S vaccine versus placebo. This receptor was obtained from a person between 18 and 65 years old who received the Ad26.COV2.S COVID-19 vaccine or a placebo. The CDR3 reads CASSTQGAKPGELFF. CDR3 in DNA: TGTGCCAGCAGCACACAGGGTGCCAAGCCCGGGGAGCTGTTTTTT.